Shown below are 28 T cell receptor beta chains from a single sample sequenced in a study of TIL therapy for anti-PD-1-resistant metastatic lung cancer. Described time point: pre-treatment sample, taken before nivolumab and TIL therapy. The libraries were made with immunoSEQ v3. Sequencing used immunoSEQ multiplex PCR; TCRdb keeps in-frame clones, though not all of them. The profile shows fewer than 65,000 clones, 80% to 90% of them singletons. The material sequenced was blood, taken at baseline. These receptors were taken from a person between 25 and 80 years old with non-small cell lung cancer.

This clone showed up just once. The chain has TRBV19 and TRBJ1-1, with TRBD1 as a possible D gene (5 bases). The germline V gene encodes CDR1 LNHDA and CDR2 SQIVND (reference sequence). Deletions cut 6 bases from V and 1 base from J, with 12 bases between. This CDR3 spans 14 amino acids. The CDR3 spells CASRRGGENTEAFF. CDR3 in DNA: TGTGCCAGTAGGCGCGGGGGGGAGAACACTGAAGCTTTCTTT. The full variable domain, completed using reference TRBV19 and TRBJ1-1, is DGGITQSPKYLFRKEGQNVTLSCEQNLNHDAMYWYRQDPGQGLRLIYYSQIVNDFQKGDIAEGYSVSREKKESFPLTVTSAQKNPTAFYLCASRRGGENTEAFFGQGTRLTVV.

The V call is TRBV6-5, the J call TRBJ2-3; D perhaps matches TRBD2 (6 bases). Germline loops: CDR1 MNHEY, CDR2 SVGAGI. The CDR3 is made up of 15 amino acids. V gave up 5 bases and J gave up 0 bases, with 12 bases separating them. CDR3 sequence (DNA): TGTGCCAGCAGTCCATGGGGAGGTAGCACAGATACGCAGTATTTT. Its protein is CASSPWGGSTDTQYF.

The J gene is TRBJ1-6, the V gene TRBV11-2; TRBD1 might be the D (6 bases). CDR1 SGHAT and CDR2 FQNNGV come from the germline V gene. The CDR3 spans 14 residues. Trimming removed 3 bases at V and 7 bases at J, with 10 bases between. The CDR3 sequence is CASSLVQGNSPLHF. DNA of the CDR3: TGTGCCAGCAGCTTGGTTCAGGGGAATTCACCCCTCCACTTT.

V gene TRBV5-1 combines with J gene TRBJ1-5; D is unclear. Germline V gene data show CDR1 as SGHRS and CDR2 as YFSETQ. V was cut by 2 bases and J by 5 bases, with 11 bases left in between. The CDR3 runs to 14 residues. This chain's CDR3 is CASSFGYGDQPQHF. The CDR3 DNA sequence: TGCGCCAGCAGCTTCGGATACGGCGATCAGCCCCAGCATTTT.

The chain links TRBV28 to TRBJ2-3; D is perhaps TRBD2 (6 bases). The germline V and J ends were trimmed by 5 bases and 2 bases, with 20 bases remaining between them. This CDR3 contains 17 residues. From germline, CDR1 is MDHEN and CDR2 SYDVKM. The CDR3 DNA follows: TGTGCCAGCAGTCCGATACTAGCCATCCCTTCCACAGATACGCAGTATTTT. Encoded protein: CASSPILAIPSTDTQYF.

The V gene is TRBV2, the J gene TRBJ1-4; TRBD1 agrees at 8 bases. V lost 6 bases and J lost 5; bases outside the gene matches: 11. In germline, CDR1 is SNHLY, CDR2 FYNNEI. The CDR3 length is 16 residues. The CDR3 spells CASSASRTGLNEKLFF. CDR3 bases: TGTGCCAGCAGCGCGAGCCGGACAGGGCTAAATGAAAAACTGTTTTTT.

This sequence joins TRBV19 and TRBJ1-5, with a possible D match to TRBD1 (6 bases). The CDR3 has 14 amino acids. The germline V gene encodes CDR1 LNHDA and CDR2 SQIVND (reference sequence). V was cut by 6 bases and J by 4 bases, with 13 bases left in between. The CDR3 here is CASSDGQLNQPQHF. The CDR3 nucleotides read TGTGCCAGTAGCGACGGACAGTTAAATCAGCCCCAGCATTTT.

The gene calls are TRBV7-3 and TRBJ2-2; D gene uncertain. Trimming shortened V by 2 bases and J by 6 bases, and 4 bases separated the two germline ends. CDR3 length: 12 residues. Per germline, CDR1 SGHTA and CDR2 FQGTGA. Here the CDR3 reads CASSLDPGELFF. CDR3 nucleotides: TGTGCCAGCAGCTTAGATCCCGGGGAGCTGTTTTTT.

The chain uses TRBV7-9 and TRBJ2-7; no clear D. This CDR3 has 8 residues. V lost 10 bases and J 9 bases, leaving 7 bases between the germline ends. The V gene's germline CDR1 is SEHNR and CDR2 FQNEAQ (reference sequence). The CDR3 region has the DNA TGTGCCAAGAATTGGCAGTACTTC. Translating it yields CAKNWQYF.

This chain connects TRBV6-5 to TRBJ2-3, with 11 bases aligning to TRBD2. The CDR3 length is 14 residues. Germline CDR1 reads MNHEY; CDR2 reads SVGAGI. V lost 6 bases to trimming and J lost 4 bases; unmatched junction nucleotides: 3. CDR3 region: CASSLAGGPDTQYF. In nucleotides, the CDR3 is TGTGCCAGCAGCTTAGCGGGGGGGCCAGATACGCAGTATTTT.

The gene calls are TRBV7-2 and TRBJ1-4; 8 bases are a match to TRBD1. CDR1 and CDR2 from the germline V gene are SGHTA and FQGNSA. V shed 5 bases and J 14 bases; nucleotides not matched to a gene: 19. CDR3 length equals 16 residues. CDR3 region: CASSTRQIGQGGYLFF. DNA for the CDR3: TGTGCCAGCAGCACCAGACAGATTGGACAGGGAGGATACCTGTTTTTT.

V is TRBV19 and J is TRBJ1-5; D is possibly TRBD1 (5 bases). The CDR3 sequence is 16 residues long. The germline gives CDR1 LNHDA, CDR2 SQIVND (reference sequence). The ends were cut back, 3 bases at V and 4 bases at J, with 16 bases in the middle. The chain's CDR3 is CASSMGFRGVNQPQHF. DNA for the CDR3: TGTGCCAGTAGTATGGGATTCCGGGGGGTGAATCAGCCCCAGCATTTT. Filled out from reference TRBV19 and TRBJ1-5, the complete variable domain reads DGGITQSPKYLFRKEGQNVTLSCEQNLNHDAMYWYRQDPGQGLRLIYYSQIVNDFQKGDIAEGYSVSREKKESFPLTVTSAQKNPTAFYLCASSMGFRGVNQPQHFGDGTRLSIL.

The chain joins TRBV27 to TRBJ2-1; 10 bases map to TRBD2. This CDR3 contains 14 residues. Germline-derived CDR1 and CDR2 are MNHEY and SMNVEV (reference sequence). V trimming: 5 bases; J trimming: 4 bases; junction bases outside the gene matches: 2. The CDR3 region is CASSGSGGYNEQFF. For the CDR3, the DNA is TGTGCCAGCAGTGGTAGCGGGGGGTACAATGAGCAGTTCTTC.

The chain has TRBV6-6 and TRBJ2-5; TRBD2 matches at 8 bases. V lost 4 bases, J lost 4 bases, and 11 bases stayed unmatched. CDR1 is MNHNY, CDR2 SVGAGI, per germline (reference sequence). The CDR3 is made up of 16 amino acids. CDR3 nucleotides: TGTGCCAGCAGTTCTCACTTGGGTCGGGAGGGAGAGACCCAGTACTTC. This gives the protein CASSSHLGREGETQYF.

The chain combines TRBV19 with TRBJ1-1; tentatively, D is TRBD1 (6 bases). The CDR3 spans 18 residues. Deletions cut 0 bases from V and 0 bases from J, with 17 bases between. From germline, CDR1 is LNHDA and CDR2 SQIVND (reference sequence). The CDR3: CASSIEAIGDTLNTEAFF. CDR3 in DNA: TGTGCCAGTAGTATAGAGGCTATAGGGGACACCCTGAACACTGAAGCTTTCTTT.

The chain carries TRBV6-2 or TRBV6-3 and TRBJ2-7; TRBD1 matches 7 bases. CDR3 length equals 12 residues. V trimming: 5 bases; J trimming: 2 bases; junction bases outside the gene matches: 0. From germline, CDR1 is MNHEY and CDR2 SVGEGT. The CDR3 loop is CASSRGPYEQYF. The CDR3 DNA is TGTGCCAGCAGTAGGGGGCCCTACGAGCAGTACTTC.

The gene calls are TRBV9 and TRBJ1-6; D is uncertain. Per the germline V gene, CDR1 is SGDLS and CDR2 is YYNGEE. CDR3 length: 15 amino acids. Trimming took off 0 bases at V and 10 bases at J, with 14 bases between the two ends. The CDR3 bases are TGTGCCAGCAGCGTAGTGGGCAGCGCGGGATCACCCCTCCACTTT. Residues: CASSVVGSAGSPLHF. Together with reference TRBV9 and TRBJ1-6, the CDR3 gives the full variable domain: DSGVTQTPKHLITATGQRVTLRCSPRSGDLSVYWYQQSLDQGLQFLIQYYNGEERAKGNILERFSAQQFPDLHSELNLSSLELGDSALYFCASSVVGSAGSPLHFGNGTRLTVT.

This sequence joins TRBV25-1 and TRBJ1-3, with D possibly being TRBD1 (6 bases). The CDR3 is 14 amino acids. V dropped 6 bases and J dropped 4 bases, with 13 bases sitting between them. The germline CDR1 and CDR2 sequences are MGHDK and SYGVNS. CDR3 loop: CASSLQGAGNTIYF. CDR3 bases: TGTGCCAGCAGCTTACAGGGAGCCGGAAACACCATATATTTT. Drawing the rest from reference TRBV25-1 and TRBJ1-3, the complete variable domain is EADIYQTPRYLVIGTGKKITLECSQTMGHDKMYWYQQDPGMELHLIHYSYGVNSTEKGDLSSESTVSRIRTEHFPLTLESARPSHTSQYLCASSLQGAGNTIYFGEGSWLTVV.

The chain uses TRBV28 and TRBJ1-6; D gene uncertain. Trimming shortened V by 2 bases and J by 9 bases, and 8 bases separated the two germline ends. The CDR3 contains 13 residues. Per the germline V gene, CDR1 is MDHEN and CDR2 is SYDVKM. The CDR3 spells CASSLREVSPLHF. In DNA form, the CDR3 reads TGTGCCAGCAGTTTAAGGGAGGTTTCACCCCTCCACTTT.

This clone was detected only once. J is TRBJ1-2 and V is TRBV7-9; D is possibly TRBD1 (5 bases). CDR1 is SEHNR and CDR2 is FQNEAQ in the germline V gene (reference sequence). Trimming removed 1 base from V and 2 bases from J, with 11 bases in between. The CDR3 loop spans 15 amino acids. The CDR3 sequence: CASSLGGRLNYGYTF. The CDR3 bases are TGTGCCAGCAGCTTAGGGGGCAGGCTAAACTATGGCTACACCTTC.

This clone has only a few counts. The chain has TRBV6-5 and TRBJ1-6; TRBD1 is a possible D gene (5 bases). Trimming cost V 6 bases and J 7 bases, with 13 bases left between them. Looked up from germline, CDR1 is MNHEY and CDR2 is SVGAGI. The CDR3 totals 14 residues. CDR3 in amino acids: CASRVGRGNSPLHF. CDR3 bases: TGTGCCAGCAGAGTAGGCCGGGGGAATTCACCCCTCCACTTT.

The chain combines TRBV28 with TRBJ1-2, with TRBD1 identical over 10 bases. The CDR3 totals 14 residues. The ends lost 6 bases at V and 7 bases at J; junction bases unmatched: 8. From germline, CDR1 is MDHEN and CDR2 SYDVKM. The CDR3 DNA follows: TGTGCCAGCAGGATTGGACAGGGGGGTCGTGGCTACACCTTC. It yields the protein CASRIGQGGRGYTF.

V and J are TRBV29-1 and TRBJ2-1, with a tentative D call TRBD2 (7 bases). Trimming removed 7 bases at V and 7 bases at J, with 20 bases between. Germline V lookup: CDR1 SQVTM, CDR2 ANQGSEA. This CDR3 has 14 residues. The CDR3 here is CSALVGGRRNEQFF. CDR3 in DNA: TGCAGCGCCCTCGTCGGGGGGCGGAGGAATGAGCAGTTCTTC.

The gene calls are TRBV24-1 and TRBJ2-7; D uncertain. Trimming cost V 6 bases and J 5 bases, with 13 bases left between them. Germline V gene sequence: CDR1 KGHDR, CDR2 SFDVKD. The CDR3 is 13 residues long. The CDR3 DNA reads as TGTGCCACCAGTCACAGTTACCTTGACGAGCAGTACTTC. Its translation: CATSHSYLDEQYF.

The chain links TRBV3-1 (or the pseudogene TRBV3-2) to TRBJ2-1; 7 bases line up with TRBD2. The junction had 7 bases not matched to a gene; V was cut back by 0 bases and J by 8 bases. Per germline, CDR1 LGHDT and CDR2 YNNKEL (reference sequence). CDR3 size: 15 residues. In DNA form, the CDR3 reads TGTGCCAGCAGCCAAGAGTTCGGGAGGATCCATGAGCAGTTCTTC. Amino acids: CASSQEFGRIHEQFF.

The chain uses TRBV23-1 and TRBJ1-5; D is unclear. TRBV23-1 falls under the ORF class, with uncertain function. This CDR3 is 14 amino acids long. Trimming took off 6 bases at V and 5 bases at J, with 14 bases between the two ends. CDR3 region: CASSLYPRDQPQHF. The CDR3 DNA reads TGCGCCAGCAGCCTTTACCCGCGGGATCAGCCCCAGCATTTT.

The gene calls are TRBV9 and TRBJ2-3; TRBD1 agrees at 9 bases. The CDR3 sequence is 17 residues long. Germline V gene lookup returns CDR1 SGDLS and CDR2 YYNGEE. J lost 2 bases, V lost 2 bases, and 9 bases had no gene match. As DNA, the CDR3 is TGTGCCAGCAGCGTCAATCCCGGGACAGGGATCACAGATACGCAGTATTTT. Protein sequence: CASSVNPGTGITDTQYF. The complete variable domain, with remaining parts taken from reference TRBV9 and TRBJ2-3, reads DSGVTQTPKHLITATGQRVTLRCSPRSGDLSVYWYQQSLDQGLQFLIQYYNGEERAKGNILERFSAQQFPDLHSELNLSSLELGDSALYFCASSVNPGTGITDTQYFGPGTRLTVL.

This clone occurred a few times. This chain links TRBV30 with TRBJ1-6, with TRBD1 as a possible D gene (5 bases). The ends were cut back, 2 bases at V and 5 bases at J, with 10 bases in the middle. The CDR3 runs to 14 residues. The germline CDR1 and CDR2 sequences are GTSNPN and SVGIG (reference sequence). The CDR3 DNA follows: TGTGCCTGGAGTTCGGGCAGGGATAATTCACCCCTCCACTTT. Translation gives CAWSSGRDNSPLHF.